The clone carrying this T cell receptor beta chain came up once. Its antigen remains unknown. The data are from a study of a mutant IDH1 vaccine in newly diagnosed glioma. Study context: Vaccines were first given 4-6 weeks after radiotherapy alone, or with temozolomide cycles. Treated patients showed a male proportion of approximately 62%, a female proportion of 37.5%, and a mean age of 40.4 years. Most patients had radiochemotherapy with temozolomide before enrollment; others had one alone.

Time point specified: week 47, end of study. With topical imiquimod, each dose of the vaccine consisted of 300 ug of mutant IDH1 20-mer peptide. Per the germline V gene, CDR1 is SGHAT and CDR2 is FQNNGV. With V trimmed by 6 bases and J by 5 bases, 11 bases remained unmatched. The CDR3 length is 15 residues. Sequencing was performed with immunoSEQ multiplex PCR; in TCRdb, only in-frame clones are kept and a portion is missing. The table has tens of thousands of clones, 65% seen once. This TCR derives from a middle-aged man with glioma. Some clones in this sample may be carry-over from other donors' samples. J is TRBJ2-7 and V is TRBV11-2; 9 bases are shared with TRBD1. Sequenced here: peripheral blood mononuclear cells (PBMCs), sampled from a glioma patient whose treatment included an IDH1 peptide vaccine. The CDR3 DNA sequence: TGTGCCAGCAGTTCATCCAACAGGGGGCAGAACGAGCAGTACTTC. The encoded protein is CASSSSNRGQNEQYF.